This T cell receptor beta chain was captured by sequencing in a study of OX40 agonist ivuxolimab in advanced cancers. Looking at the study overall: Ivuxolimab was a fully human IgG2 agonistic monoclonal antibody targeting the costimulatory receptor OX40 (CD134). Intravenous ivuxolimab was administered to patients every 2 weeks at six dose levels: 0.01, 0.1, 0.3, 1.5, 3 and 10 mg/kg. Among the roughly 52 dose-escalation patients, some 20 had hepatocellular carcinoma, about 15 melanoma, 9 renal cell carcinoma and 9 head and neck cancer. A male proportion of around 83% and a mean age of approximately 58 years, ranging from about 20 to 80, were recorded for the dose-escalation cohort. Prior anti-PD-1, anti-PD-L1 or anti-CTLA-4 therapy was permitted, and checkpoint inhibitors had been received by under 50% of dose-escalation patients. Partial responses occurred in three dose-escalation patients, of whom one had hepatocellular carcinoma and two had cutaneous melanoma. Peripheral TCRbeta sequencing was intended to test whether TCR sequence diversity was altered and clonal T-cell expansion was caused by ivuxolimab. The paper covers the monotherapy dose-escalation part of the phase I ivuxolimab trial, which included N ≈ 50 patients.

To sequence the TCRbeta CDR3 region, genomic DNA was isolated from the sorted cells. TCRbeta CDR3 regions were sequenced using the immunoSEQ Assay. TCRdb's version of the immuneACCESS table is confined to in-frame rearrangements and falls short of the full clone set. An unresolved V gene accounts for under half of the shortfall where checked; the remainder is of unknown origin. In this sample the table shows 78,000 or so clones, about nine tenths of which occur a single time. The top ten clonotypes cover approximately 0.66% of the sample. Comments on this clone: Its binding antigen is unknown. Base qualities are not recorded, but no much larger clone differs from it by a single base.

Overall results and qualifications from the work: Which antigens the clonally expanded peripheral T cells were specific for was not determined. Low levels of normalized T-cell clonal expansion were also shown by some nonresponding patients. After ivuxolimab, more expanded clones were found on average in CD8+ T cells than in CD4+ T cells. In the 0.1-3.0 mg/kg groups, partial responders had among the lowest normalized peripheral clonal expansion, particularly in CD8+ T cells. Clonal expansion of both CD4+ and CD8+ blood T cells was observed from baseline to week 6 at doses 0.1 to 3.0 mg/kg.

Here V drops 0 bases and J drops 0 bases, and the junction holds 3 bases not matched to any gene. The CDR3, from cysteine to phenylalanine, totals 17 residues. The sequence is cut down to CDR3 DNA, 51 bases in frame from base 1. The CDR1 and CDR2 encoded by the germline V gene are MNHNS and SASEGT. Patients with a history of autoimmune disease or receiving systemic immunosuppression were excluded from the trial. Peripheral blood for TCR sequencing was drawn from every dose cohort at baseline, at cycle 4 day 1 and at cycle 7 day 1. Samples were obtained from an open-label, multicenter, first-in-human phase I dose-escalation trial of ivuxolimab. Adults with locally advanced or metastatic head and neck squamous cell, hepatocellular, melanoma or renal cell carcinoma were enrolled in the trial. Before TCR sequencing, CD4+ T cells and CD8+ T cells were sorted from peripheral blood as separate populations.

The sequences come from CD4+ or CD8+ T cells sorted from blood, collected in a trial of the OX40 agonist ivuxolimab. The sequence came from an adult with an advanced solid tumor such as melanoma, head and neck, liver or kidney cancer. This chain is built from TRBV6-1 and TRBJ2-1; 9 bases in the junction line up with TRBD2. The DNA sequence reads TGTGCCAGCAGTGAAGCCCCTAGCGGGGTCTCCTACAATGAGCAGTTCTTC. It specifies CASSEAPSGVSYNEQFF.